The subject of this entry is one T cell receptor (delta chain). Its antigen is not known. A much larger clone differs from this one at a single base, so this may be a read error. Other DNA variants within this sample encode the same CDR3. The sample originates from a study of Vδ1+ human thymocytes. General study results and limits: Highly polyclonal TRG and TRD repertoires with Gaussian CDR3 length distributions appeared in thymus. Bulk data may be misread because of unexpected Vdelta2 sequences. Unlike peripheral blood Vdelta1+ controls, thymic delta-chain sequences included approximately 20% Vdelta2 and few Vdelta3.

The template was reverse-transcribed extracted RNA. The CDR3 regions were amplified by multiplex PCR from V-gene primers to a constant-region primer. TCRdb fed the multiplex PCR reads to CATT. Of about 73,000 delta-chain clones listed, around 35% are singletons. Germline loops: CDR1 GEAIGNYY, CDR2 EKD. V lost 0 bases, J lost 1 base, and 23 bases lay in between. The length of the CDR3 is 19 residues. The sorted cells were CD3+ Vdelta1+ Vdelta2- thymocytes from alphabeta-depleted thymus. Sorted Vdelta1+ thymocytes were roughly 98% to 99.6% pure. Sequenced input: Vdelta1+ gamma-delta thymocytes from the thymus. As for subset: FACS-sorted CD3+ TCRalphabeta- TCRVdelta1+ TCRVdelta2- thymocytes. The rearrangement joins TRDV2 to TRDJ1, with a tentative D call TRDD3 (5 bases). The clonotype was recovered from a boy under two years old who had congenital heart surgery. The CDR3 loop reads CACDTGELEHTLATDKLIF. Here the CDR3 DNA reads TGTGCCTGTGACACCGGAGAACTGGAGCACACTTTAGCCACCGATAAACTCATCTTT.